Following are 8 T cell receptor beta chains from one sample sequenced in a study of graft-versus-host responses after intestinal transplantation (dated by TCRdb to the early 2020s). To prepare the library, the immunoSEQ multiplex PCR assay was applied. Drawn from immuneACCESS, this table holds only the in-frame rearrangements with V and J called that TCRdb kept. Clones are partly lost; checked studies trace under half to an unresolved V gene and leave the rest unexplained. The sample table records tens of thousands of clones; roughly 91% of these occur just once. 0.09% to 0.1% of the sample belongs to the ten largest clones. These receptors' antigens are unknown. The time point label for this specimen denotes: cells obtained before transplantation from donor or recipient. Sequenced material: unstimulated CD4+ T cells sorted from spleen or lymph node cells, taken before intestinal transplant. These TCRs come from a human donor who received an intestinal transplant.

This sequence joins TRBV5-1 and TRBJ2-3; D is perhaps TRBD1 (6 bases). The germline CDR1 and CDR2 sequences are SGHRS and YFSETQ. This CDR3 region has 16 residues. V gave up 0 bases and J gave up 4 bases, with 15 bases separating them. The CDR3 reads CASSLAGQGIADTQYF. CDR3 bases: TGCGCCAGCAGCTTGGCAGGGCAGGGGATAGCAGATACGCAGTATTTT.

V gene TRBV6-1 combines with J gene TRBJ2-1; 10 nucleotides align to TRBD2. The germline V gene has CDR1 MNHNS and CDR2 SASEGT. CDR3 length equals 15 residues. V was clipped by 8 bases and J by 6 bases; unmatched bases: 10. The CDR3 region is CASRILAGAANEQFF. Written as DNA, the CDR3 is TGTGCCAGCCGCATCCTAGCGGGGGCCGCCAATGAGCAGTTCTTC.

This CDR3 is CASSWTSGGSRANVLTF. CDR3 DNA: TGCGCCAGCAGCTGGACTAGCGGGGGGTCACGGGCCAACGTCCTGACTTTC. This chain joins TRBV5-1 and TRBJ2-6; TRBD2 agrees at 14 bases. CDR1 and CDR2 (germline): SGHRS, YFSETQ. V shed 3 bases and J 5 bases; nucleotides not matched to a gene: 4. This CDR3 has 17 amino acids. Complete variable domain (other parts from reference TRBV5-1 and TRBJ2-6): KAGVTQTPRYLIKTRGQQVTLSCSPISGHRSVSWYQQTPGQGLQFLFEYFSETQRNKGNFPGRFSGRQFSNSRSEMNVSTLELGDSALYLCASSWTSGGSRANVLTFGAGSRLTVL.

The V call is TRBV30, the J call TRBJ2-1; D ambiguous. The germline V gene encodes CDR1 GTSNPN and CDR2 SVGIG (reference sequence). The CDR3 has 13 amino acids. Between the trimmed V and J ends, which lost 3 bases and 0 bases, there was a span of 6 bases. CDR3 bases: TGTGCCTGGAGCCTGAGCTCCTACAATGAGCAGTTCTTC. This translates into CAWSLSSYNEQFF.

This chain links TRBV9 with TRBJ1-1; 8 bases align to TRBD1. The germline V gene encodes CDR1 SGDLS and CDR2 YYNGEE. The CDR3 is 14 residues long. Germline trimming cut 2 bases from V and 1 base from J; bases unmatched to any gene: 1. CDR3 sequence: CASSVGTGNTEAFF. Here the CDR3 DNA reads TGTGCCAGCAGCGTGGGGACAGGGAACACTGAAGCTTTCTTT. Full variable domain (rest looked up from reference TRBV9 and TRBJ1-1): DSGVTQTPKHLITATGQRVTLRCSPRSGDLSVYWYQQSLDQGLQFLIQYYNGEERAKGNILERFSAQQFPDLHSELNLSSLELGDSALYFCASSVGTGNTEAFFGQGTRLTVV.

The CDR3 sequence is CASSATAIYGYTF. For the CDR3, the DNA is TGTGCCAGCAGTGCAACAGCCATCTATGGCTACACCTTC. J is TRBJ1-2 and V is TRBV6-1; D not certain. The CDR3 has 13 residues. The germline V and J ends were trimmed by 4 bases and 4 bases, with 10 bases remaining between them. Germline V gene lookup returns CDR1 MNHNS and CDR2 SASEGT.

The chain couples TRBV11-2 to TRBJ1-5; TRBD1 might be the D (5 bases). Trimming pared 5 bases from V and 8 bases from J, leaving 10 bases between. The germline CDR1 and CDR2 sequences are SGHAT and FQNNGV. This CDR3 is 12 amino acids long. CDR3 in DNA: TGTGCCAGCAGCCGGGGGGGGAAGCCCCAGCATTTT. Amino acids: CASSRGGKPQHF.

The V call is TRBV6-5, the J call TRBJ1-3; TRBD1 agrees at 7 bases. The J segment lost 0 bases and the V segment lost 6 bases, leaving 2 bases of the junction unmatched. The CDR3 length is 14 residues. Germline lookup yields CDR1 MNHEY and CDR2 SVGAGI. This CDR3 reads CASRPGGSGNTIYF. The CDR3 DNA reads TGTGCCAGCAGACCAGGGGGCTCTGGAAACACCATATATTTT.